This T cell receptor (beta chain) was captured by sequencing in a study of neoadjuvant anti-PD-1 for oral cavity cancer. General study findings and limits: Treg/Th17 ratio rose with pretreatment blood and fell with post-treatment tumor TCRbeta clonality.

Blood cells were analyzed directly, without culture or expansion. Concerning this clone itself: Its antigen is as yet unknown.

TCRdb's table, derived via immunoSEQ multiplex PCR, lists solely in-frame clones and lacks some. The sample includes some 17,000 clones, about 70% of them seen just once. Trimming shortened V by 3 bases and J by 2 bases, and 26 bases separated the two germline ends. There are 19 residues in the CDR3. The V gene's germline CDR1 is SQVTM and CDR2 ANQGSEA. The source is a person aged 40-85 years with oral cavity squamous cell carcinoma. The chain uses TRBV29-1 and TRBJ2-1; weak D call: TRBD1 (7 bases). Material: PBMCs, obtained before nivolumab (anti-PD-1) treatment. CDR3 in amino acids: CSVEWRGRIWGRTYNEQFF. For the CDR3, the DNA is TGCAGCGTTGAGTGGAGGGGGCGGATATGGGGCCGCACCTACAATGAGCAGTTCTTC.